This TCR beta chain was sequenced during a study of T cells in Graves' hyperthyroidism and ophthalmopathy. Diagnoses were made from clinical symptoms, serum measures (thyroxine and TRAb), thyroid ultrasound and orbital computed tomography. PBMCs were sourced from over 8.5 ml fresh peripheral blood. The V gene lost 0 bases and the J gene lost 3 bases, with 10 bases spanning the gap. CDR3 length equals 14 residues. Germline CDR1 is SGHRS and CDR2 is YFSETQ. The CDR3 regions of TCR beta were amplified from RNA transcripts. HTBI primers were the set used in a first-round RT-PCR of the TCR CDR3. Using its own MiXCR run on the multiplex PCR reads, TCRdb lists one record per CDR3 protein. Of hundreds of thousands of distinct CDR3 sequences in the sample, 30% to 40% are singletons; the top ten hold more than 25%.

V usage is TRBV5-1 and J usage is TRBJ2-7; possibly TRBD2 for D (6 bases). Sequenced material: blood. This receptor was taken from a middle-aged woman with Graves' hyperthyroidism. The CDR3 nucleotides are TGCGCCAGCAGCTTGGGGGGGGAACACTACGAGCAGTACTTC. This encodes CASSLGGEHYEQYF.